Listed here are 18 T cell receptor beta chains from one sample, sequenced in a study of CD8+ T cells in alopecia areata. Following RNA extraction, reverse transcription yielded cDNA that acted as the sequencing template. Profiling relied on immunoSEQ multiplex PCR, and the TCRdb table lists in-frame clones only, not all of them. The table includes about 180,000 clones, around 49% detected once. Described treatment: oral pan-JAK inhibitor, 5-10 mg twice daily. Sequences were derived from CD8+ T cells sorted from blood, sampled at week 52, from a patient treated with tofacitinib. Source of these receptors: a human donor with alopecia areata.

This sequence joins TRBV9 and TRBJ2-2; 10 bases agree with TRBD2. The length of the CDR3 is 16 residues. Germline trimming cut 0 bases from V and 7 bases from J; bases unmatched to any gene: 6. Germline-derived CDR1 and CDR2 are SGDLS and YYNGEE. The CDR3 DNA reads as TGTGCCAGCAGCGTAGAGGGACTAGCGAGGATCGGGGAGCTGTTTTTT. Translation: CASSVEGLARIGELFF.

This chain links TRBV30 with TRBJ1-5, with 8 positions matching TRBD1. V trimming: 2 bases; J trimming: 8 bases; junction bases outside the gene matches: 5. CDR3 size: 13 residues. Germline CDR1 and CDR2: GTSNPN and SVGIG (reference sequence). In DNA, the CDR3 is TGTGCCTGGAGTAGGACAGGGTCGGAGCCCCAGCATTTT. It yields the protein CAWSRTGSEPQHF.

The CDR3, as DNA: TGTGCCAGCAGCCCTTGGCCGGAAGCCCTCTACAATGAGCAGTTCTTC. This gives the protein CASSPWPEALYNEQFF. The rearrangement uses TRBV7-8 and TRBJ2-1; D remains unclear. The V end was cut by 5 bases, the J end by 3 bases, with 17 bases between. The germline gives CDR1 SGHVS, CDR2 FQNEAQ. CDR3 length: 16 residues.

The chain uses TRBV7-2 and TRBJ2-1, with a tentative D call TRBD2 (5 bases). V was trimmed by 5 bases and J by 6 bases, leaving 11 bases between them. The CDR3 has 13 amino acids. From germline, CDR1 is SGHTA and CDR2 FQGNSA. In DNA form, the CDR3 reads TGTGCCAGCAGCCTCCGGACTGCCAATGAGCAGTTCTTC. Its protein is CASSLRTANEQFF.

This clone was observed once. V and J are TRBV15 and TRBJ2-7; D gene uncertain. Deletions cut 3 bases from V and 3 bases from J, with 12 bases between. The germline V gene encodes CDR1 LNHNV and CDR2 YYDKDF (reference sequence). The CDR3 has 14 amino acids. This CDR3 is CATSSGRLVYEQYF. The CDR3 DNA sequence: TGTGCCACCAGCAGCGGTCGGTTGGTCTACGAGCAGTACTTC.

CDR3 DNA sequence: TGTGCCAGCAGCTCGTCAGGGTTGCCCTACGAGCAGTACTTC. This codes for CASSSSGLPYEQYF. The V and J genes are TRBV2 and TRBJ2-7; weak D call: TRBD1 (5 bases). This CDR3 spans 14 amino acids. The V gene's germline CDR1 is SNHLY and CDR2 FYNNEI. V was trimmed by 6 bases and J by 2 bases, leaving 14 bases between them.

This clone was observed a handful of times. CDR3 bases: TGTGCCAGCAGCTCCGACAGGGGATATACGCAGTATTTT. Translation gives CASSSDRGYTQYF. The chain recombines TRBV7-2 with TRBJ2-3, with 8 bases identical to TRBD1. Germline assignment: CDR1 SGHTA and CDR2 FQGNSA. V trimming: 4 bases; J trimming: 7 bases; junction bases outside the gene matches: 4. This CDR3 is built from 13 residues.

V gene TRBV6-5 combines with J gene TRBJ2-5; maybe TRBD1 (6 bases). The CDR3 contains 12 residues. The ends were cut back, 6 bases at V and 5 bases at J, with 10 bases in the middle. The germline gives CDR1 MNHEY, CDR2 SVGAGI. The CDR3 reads CASRQGTETQYF. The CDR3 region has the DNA TGTGCCAGCAGACAGGGTACGGAGACCCAGTACTTC.

This CDR3 is CASGTASYEQYF. DNA of the CDR3: TGTGCCAGCGGGACGGCTTCCTACGAGCAGTACTTC. The rearrangement uses TRBV6-6 and TRBJ2-7, with D perhaps TRBD1 or TRBD2 (5 bases each). CDR1 and CDR2 from the germline V gene are MNHNY and SVGAGI (reference sequence). The germline V and J ends were trimmed by 8 bases and 1 base, with 9 bases remaining between them. This CDR3 is 12 amino acids long.

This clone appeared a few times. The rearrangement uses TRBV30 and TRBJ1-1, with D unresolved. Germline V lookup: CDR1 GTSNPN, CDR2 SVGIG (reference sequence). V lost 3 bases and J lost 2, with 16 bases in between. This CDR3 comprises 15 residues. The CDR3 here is CAWRPAGLINTEAFF. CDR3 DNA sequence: TGTGCCTGGAGGCCGGCAGGACTAATCAACACTGAAGCTTTCTTT.

Here the CDR3 reads CASSPRGEDIQYF. CDR3 DNA: TGTGCCAGCTCTCCACGGGGAGAAGACATTCAGTACTTC. V gene TRBV27 combines with J gene TRBJ2-4, with a weak D call TRBD2 (5 bases). Trimming took off 8 bases at V and 8 bases at J, with 16 bases between the two ends. This CDR3 region has 13 residues. Germline loops: CDR1 MNHEY, CDR2 SMNVEV (reference sequence).

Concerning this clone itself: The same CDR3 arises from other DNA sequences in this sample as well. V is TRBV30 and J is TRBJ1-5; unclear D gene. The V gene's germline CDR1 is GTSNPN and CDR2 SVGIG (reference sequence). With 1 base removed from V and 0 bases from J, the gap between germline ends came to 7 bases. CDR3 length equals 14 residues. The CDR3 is CAWSARNSNQPQHF. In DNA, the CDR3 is TGTGCCTGGAGTGCCCGGAATAGCAATCAGCCCCAGCATTTT.

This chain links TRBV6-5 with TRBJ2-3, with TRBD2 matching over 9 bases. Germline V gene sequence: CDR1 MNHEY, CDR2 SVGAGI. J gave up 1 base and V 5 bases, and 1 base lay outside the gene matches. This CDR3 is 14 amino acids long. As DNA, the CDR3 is TGTGCCAGCAGTGAGCGGGGGGGCACAGATACGCAGTATTTT. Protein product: CASSERGGTDTQYF.

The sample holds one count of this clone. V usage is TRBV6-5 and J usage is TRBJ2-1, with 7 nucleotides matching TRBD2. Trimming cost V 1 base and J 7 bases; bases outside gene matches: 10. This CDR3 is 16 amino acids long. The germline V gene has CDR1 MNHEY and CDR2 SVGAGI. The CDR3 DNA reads TGTGCCAGCAGTTACTACGGGCTAGCGGAGACTAATGAGCAGTTCTTC. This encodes CASSYYGLAETNEQFF.

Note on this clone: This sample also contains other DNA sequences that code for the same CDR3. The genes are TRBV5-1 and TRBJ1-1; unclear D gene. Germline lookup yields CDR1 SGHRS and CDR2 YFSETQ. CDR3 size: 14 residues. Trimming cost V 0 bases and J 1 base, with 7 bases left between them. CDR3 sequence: CASSLDGPNTEAFF. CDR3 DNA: TGCGCCAGCAGCTTGGACGGCCCGAACACTGAAGCTTTCTTT. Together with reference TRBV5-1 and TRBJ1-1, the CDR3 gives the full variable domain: KAGVTQTPRYLIKTRGQQVTLSCSPISGHRSVSWYQQTPGQGLQFLFEYFSETQRNKGNFPGRFSGRQFSNSRSEMNVSTLELGDSALYLCASSLDGPNTEAFFGQGTRLTVV.

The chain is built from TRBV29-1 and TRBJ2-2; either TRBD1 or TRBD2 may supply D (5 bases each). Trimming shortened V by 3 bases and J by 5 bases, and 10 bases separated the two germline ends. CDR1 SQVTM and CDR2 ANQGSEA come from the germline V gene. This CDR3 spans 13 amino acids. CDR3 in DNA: TGCAGCGTTGATGGGGACCCAACCGGGGAGCTGTTTTTT. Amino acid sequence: CSVDGDPTGELFF.

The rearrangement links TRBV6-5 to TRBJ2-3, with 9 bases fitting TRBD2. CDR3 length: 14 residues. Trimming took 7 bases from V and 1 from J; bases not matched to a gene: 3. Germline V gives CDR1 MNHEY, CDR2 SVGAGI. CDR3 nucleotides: TGTGCCAGCACTCAGCGGGGGGGCACAGATACGCAGTATTTT. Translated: CASTQRGGTDTQYF.

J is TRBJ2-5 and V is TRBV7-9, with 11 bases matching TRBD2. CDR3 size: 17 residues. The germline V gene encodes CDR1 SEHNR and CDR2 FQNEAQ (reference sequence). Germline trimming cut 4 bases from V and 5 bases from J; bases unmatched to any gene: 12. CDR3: CASSSLRPTSGGETQYF. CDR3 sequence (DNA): TGTGCCAGCAGCTCTCTTCGACCCACTAGCGGGGGTGAGACCCAGTACTTC.